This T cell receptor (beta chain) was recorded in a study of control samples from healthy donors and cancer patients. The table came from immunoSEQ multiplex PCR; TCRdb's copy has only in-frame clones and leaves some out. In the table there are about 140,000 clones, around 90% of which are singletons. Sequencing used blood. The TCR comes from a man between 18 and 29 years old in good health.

The CDR3 sequence is CASMGAGATQYF. Written as DNA, the CDR3 is TGTGCCAGCATGGGAGCGGGGGCGACCCAGTACTTC. The V call is TRBV3-1 (or the pseudogene TRBV3-2), the J call TRBJ2-5; 8 bases map to TRBD2. The CDR3 runs to 12 residues. The V gene end was trimmed by 7 bases and the J gene end by 7 bases; junction bases not matched to a gene: 5. Germline CDR1 LGHDT, CDR2 YNNKEL (reference sequence).